This T cell receptor beta chain originates from a study of blood T cell repertoires in COVID-19. Study background: Donors in the United States, Italy and Spain gave samples during acute or convalescent COVID-19. Sources were T cells, B-cell-depleted T cells, or PBMCs; the material itself was cDNA or gDNA.

The CDR3 has 15 amino acids. The V gene's germline CDR1 is SNHLY and CDR2 FYNNEI. The V segment lost 6 bases and the J segment 0 bases; nucleotides outside the gene matches: 3. This table comes from immunoSEQ multiplex PCR, and its TCRdb copy is limited to in-frame clones, with some not included. The profile shows fewer than 150,000 clones, approximately 78% of them singletons. This chain uses TRBV2 with TRBJ1-4; 8 bases agree with TRBD1. Sequencing used peripheral blood. This TCR was recovered from a woman of 80 years or more with acute or convalescent COVID-19. The CDR3 coding sequence is TGTGCCAGCAGCGGACAGGGCGCAACTAATGAAAAACTGTTTTTT. Translating it yields CASSGQGATNEKLFF.